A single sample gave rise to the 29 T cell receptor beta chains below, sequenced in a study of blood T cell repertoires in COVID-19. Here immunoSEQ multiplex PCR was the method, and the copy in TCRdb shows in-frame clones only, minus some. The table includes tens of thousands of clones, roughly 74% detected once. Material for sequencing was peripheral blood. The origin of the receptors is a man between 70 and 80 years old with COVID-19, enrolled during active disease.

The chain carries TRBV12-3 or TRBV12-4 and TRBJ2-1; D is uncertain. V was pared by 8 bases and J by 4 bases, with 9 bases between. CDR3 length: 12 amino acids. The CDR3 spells CASGPAYNEQFF. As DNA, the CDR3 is TGTGCCAGCGGGCCAGCATACAATGAGCAGTTCTTC.

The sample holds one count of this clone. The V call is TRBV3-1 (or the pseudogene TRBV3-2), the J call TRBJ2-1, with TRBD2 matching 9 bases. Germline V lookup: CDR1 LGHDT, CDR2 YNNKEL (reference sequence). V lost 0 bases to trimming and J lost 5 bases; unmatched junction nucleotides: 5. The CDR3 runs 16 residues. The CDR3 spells CASSQDSGRRHNEQFF. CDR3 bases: TGTGCCAGCAGCCAAGATAGCGGGAGACGACACAATGAGCAGTTCTTC.

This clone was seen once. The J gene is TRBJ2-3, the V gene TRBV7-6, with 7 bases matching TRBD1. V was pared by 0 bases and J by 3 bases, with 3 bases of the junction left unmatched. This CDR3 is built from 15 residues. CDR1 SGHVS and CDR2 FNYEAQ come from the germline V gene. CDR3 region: CASSLAGGSTDTQYF. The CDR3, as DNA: TGTGCCAGCAGCTTAGCAGGGGGCAGTACAGATACGCAGTATTTT.

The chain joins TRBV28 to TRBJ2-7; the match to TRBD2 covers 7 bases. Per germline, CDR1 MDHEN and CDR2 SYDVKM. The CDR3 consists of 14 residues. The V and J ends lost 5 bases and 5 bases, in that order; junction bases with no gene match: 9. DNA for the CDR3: TGTGCCAGCAGTCCCCGGACTAGTTCCCACGAGCAGTACTTC. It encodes CASSPRTSSHEQYF. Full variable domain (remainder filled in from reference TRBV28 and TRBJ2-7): DVKVTQSSRYLVKRTGEKVFLECVQDMDHENMFWYRQDPGLGLRLIYFSYDVKMKEKGDIPEGYSVSREKKERFSLILESASTNQTSMYLCASSPRTSSHEQYFGPGTRLTVT.

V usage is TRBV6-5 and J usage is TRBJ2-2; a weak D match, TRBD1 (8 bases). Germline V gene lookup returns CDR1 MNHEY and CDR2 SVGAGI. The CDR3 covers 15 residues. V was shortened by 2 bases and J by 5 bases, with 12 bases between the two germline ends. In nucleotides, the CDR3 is TGTGCCAGCAGTTACACAGGGGGGGGAACCGGGGAGCTGTTTTTT. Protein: CASSYTGGGTGELFF.

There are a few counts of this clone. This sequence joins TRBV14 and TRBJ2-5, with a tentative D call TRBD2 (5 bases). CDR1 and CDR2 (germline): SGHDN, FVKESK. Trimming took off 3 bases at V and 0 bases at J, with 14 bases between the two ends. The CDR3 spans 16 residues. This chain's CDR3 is CASSHAGRGNQETQYF. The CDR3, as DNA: TGTGCCAGCAGCCACGCGGGTCGAGGCAACCAAGAGACCCAGTACTTC.

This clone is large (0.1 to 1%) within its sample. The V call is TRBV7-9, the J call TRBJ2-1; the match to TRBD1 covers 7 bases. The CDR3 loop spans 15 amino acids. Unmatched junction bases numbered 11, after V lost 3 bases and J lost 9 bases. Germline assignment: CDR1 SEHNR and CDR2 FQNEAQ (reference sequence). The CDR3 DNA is TGTGCCAGCAGCTTGGACGACAGGGACCCTCCTGAGCAGTTCTTC. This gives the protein CASSLDDRDPPEQFF.

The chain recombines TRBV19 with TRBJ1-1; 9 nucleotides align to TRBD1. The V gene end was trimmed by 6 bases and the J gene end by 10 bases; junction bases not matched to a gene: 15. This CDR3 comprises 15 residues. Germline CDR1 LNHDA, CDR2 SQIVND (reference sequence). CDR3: CASRGDREQGRGAFF. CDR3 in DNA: TGTGCCAGTAGAGGGGACAGGGAACAGGGGAGGGGAGCTTTCTTT.

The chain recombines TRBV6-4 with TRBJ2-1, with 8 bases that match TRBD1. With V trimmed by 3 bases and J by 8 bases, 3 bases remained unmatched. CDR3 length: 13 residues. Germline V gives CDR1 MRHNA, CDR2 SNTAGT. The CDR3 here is CASSEDRAHEQFF. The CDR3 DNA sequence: TGTGCCAGCAGTGAGGACAGGGCTCATGAGCAGTTCTTC.

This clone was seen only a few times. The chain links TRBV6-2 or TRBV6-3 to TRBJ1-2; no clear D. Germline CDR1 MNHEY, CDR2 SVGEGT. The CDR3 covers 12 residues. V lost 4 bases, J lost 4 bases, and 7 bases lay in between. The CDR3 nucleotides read TGTGCCAGCAGTTTCACGGTCTATGGCTACACCTTC. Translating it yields CASSFTVYGYTF.

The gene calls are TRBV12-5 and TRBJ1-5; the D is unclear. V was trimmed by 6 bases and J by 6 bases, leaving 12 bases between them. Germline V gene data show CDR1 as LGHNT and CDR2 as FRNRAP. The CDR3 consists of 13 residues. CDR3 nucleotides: TGTGCTAGTGGCCTCGATGCGGCTCAGCCCCAGCATTTT. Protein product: CASGLDAAQPQHF. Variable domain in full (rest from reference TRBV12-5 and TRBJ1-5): DARVTQTPRHKVTEMGQEVTMRCQPILGHNTVFWYRQTMMQGLELLAYFRNRAPLDDSGMPKDRFSAEMPDATLATLKIQPSEPRDSAVYFCASGLDAAQPQHFGDGTRLSIL.

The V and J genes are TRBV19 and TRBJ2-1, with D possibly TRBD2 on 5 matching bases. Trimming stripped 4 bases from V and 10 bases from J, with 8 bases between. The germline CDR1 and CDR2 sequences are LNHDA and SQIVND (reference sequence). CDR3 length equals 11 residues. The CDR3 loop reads CASSTGGEQFF. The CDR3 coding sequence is TGTGCCAGTAGTACAGGAGGAGAGCAGTTCTTC. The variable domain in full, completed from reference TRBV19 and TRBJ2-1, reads DGGITQSPKYLFRKEGQNVTLSCEQNLNHDAMYWYRQDPGQGLRLIYYSQIVNDFQKGDIAEGYSVSREKKESFPLTVTSAQKNPTAFYLCASSTGGEQFFGPGTRLTVL.

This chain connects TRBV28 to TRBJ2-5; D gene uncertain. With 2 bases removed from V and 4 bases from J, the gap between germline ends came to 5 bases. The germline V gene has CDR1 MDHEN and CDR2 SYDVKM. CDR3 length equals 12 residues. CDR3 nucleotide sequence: TGTGCCAGCAGTTTACCGGGAGAGACCCAGTACTTC. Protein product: CASSLPGETQYF. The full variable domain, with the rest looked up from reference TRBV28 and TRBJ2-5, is DVKVTQSSRYLVKRTGEKVFLECVQDMDHENMFWYRQDPGLGLRLIYFSYDVKMKEKGDIPEGYSVSREKKERFSLILESASTNQTSMYLCASSLPGETQYFGPGTRLLVL.

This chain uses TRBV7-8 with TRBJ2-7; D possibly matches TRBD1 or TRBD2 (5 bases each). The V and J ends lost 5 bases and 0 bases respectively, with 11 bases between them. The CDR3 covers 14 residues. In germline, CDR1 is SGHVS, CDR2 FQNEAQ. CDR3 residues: CASSRQRSSYEQYF. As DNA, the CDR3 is TGTGCCAGCAGCCGACAGCGGAGCTCCTACGAGCAGTACTTC.

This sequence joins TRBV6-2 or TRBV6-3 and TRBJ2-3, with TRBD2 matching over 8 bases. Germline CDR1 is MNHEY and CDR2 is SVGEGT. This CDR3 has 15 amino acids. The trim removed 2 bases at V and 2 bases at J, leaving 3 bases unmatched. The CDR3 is CASSYAGRATDTQYF. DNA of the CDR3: TGTGCCAGCAGTTACGCCGGGAGGGCCACAGATACGCAGTATTTT.

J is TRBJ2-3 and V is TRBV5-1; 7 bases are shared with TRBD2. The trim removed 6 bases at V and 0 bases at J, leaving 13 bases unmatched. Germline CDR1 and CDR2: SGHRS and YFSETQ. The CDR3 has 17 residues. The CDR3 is CASTPGTGGLSTDTQYF. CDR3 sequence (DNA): TGCGCCAGCACCCCAGGAACCGGGGGACTAAGCACAGATACGCAGTATTTT.

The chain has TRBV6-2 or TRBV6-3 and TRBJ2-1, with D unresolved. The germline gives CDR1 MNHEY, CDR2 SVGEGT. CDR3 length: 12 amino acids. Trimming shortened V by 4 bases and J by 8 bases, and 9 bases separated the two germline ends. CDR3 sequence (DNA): TGTGCCAGCAGTTCCCTTGTGTATGAGCAGTTCTTC. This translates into CASSSLVYEQFF.

CDR3 bases: TGTGCCAGTAGTGCCAGGACAGGTGGCGAGCAGTACTTC. Its protein is CASSARTGGEQYF. The V gene is TRBV19, the J gene TRBJ2-7; 7 nucleotides match TRBD1. The CDR3 runs 13 residues. The germline V gene has CDR1 LNHDA and CDR2 SQIVND (reference sequence). The V gene end was trimmed by 5 bases and the J gene end by 6 bases; junction bases not matched to a gene: 7. Full variable domain (outside the CDR3, taken from reference TRBV19 and TRBJ2-7): DGGITQSPKYLFRKEGQNVTLSCEQNLNHDAMYWYRQDPGQGLRLIYYSQIVNDFQKGDIAEGYSVSREKKESFPLTVTSAQKNPTAFYLCASSARTGGEQYFGPGTRLTVT.

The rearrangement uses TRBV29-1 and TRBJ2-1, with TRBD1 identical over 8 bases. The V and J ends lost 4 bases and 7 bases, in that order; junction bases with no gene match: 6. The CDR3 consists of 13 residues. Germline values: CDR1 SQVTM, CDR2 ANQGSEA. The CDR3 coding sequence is TGCAGCGTTGGGGACAGGCAGGCTAATGAGCAGTTCTTC. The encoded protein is CSVGDRQANEQFF.

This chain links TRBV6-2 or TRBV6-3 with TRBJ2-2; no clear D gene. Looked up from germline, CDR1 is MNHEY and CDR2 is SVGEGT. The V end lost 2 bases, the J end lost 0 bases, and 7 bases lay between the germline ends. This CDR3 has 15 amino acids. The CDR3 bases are TGTGCCAGCAGTTACGAACCTACGAACACCGGGGAGCTGTTTTTT. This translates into CASSYEPTNTGELFF.

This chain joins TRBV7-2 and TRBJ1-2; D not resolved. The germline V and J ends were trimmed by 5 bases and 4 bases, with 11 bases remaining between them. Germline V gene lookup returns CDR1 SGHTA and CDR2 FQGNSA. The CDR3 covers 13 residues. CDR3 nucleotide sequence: TGTGCCAGCAGCCACCAACGGGGCTATGGCTACACCTTC. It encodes CASSHQRGYGYTF.

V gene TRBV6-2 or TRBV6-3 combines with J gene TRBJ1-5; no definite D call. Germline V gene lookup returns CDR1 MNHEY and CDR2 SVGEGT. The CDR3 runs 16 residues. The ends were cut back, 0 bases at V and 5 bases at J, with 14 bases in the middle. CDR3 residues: CASSYSTRSGYQPQHF. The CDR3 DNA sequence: TGTGCCAGCAGTTACTCCACACGGAGTGGGTATCAGCCCCAGCATTTT.

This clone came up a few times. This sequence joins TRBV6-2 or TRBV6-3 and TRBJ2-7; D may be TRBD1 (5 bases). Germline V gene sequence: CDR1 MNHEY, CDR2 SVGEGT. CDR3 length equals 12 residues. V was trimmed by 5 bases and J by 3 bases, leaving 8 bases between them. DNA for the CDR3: TGTGCCAGCAGTCGACAGCTCTACGAGCAGTACTTC. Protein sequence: CASSRQLYEQYF.

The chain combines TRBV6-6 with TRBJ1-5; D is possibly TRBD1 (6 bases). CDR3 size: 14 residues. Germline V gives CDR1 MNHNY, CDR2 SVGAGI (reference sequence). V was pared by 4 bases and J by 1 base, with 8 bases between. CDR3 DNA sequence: TGTGCCAGCAGTTTCCAGGGGAGCAATCAGCCCCAGCATTTT. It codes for CASSFQGSNQPQHF.

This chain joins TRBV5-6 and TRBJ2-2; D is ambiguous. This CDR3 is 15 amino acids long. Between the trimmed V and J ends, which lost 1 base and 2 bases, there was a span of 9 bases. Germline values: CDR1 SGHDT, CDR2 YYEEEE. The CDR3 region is CASSLSGINTGELFF. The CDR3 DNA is TGTGCCAGCAGCTTGTCAGGTATTAACACCGGGGAGCTGTTTTTT.

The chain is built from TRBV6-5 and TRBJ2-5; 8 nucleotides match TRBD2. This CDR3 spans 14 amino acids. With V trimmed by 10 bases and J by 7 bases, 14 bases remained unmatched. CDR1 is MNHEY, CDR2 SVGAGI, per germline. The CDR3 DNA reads TGTGCCACCAAATCTAGCGGGTATACCACGACCCAGTACTTC. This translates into CATKSSGYTTTQYF.

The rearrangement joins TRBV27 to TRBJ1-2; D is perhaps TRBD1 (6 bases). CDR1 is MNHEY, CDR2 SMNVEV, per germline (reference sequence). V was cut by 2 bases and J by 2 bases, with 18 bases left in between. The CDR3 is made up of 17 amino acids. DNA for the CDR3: TGTGCCAGCAGTTTACTTGGACAGAGAGGTTTAAACTATGGCTACACCTTC. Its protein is CASSLLGQRGLNYGYTF.

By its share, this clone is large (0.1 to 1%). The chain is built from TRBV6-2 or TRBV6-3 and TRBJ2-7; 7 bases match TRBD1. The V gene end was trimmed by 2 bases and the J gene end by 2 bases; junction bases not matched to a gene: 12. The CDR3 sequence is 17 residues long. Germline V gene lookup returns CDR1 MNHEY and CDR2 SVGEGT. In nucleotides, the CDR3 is TGTGCCAGCAGTTACGTTTATGGGACAGACCGAACCTACGAGCAGTACTTC. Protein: CASSYVYGTDRTYEQYF.

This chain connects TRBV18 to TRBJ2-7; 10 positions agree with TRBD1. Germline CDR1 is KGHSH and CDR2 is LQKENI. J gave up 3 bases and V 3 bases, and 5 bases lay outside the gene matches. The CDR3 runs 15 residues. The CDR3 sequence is CASSPGTGVGYEQYF. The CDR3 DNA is TGTGCCAGCTCACCGGGGACAGGGGTCGGCTACGAGCAGTACTTC.